This entry lists 3 T cell receptor beta chains sequenced from one sample in a study of OX40 agonist ivuxolimab in advanced cancers. Profiled with immunoSEQ multiplex PCR; TCRdb holds only in-frame clones, not every one. Of approximately 61,000 clones in the sample, approximately 89% were seen once. The source material was CD4+ or CD8+ T cells sorted from blood, sampled in a trial of the OX40 agonist ivuxolimab. All receptors come from an adult with an advanced solid tumor such as melanoma, head and neck, liver or kidney cancer.

The V and J genes are TRBV4-2 and TRBJ2-3; D is possibly TRBD2 (6 bases). V lost 4 bases and J lost 1, with 12 bases in between. Germline V CDR1 and CDR2: LGHNA, YNFKEQ. The CDR3 is made up of 15 amino acids. The CDR3 nucleotides read TGTGCCAGCAGCCTCCTGGGACTGCGCACAGATACGCAGTATTTT. Translation gives CASSLLGLRTDTQYF.

The CDR3 DNA sequence: TGCAGCGTTGAGTCAGGGGTCAAAAACATTCAGTACTTC. Its protein is CSVESGVKNIQYF. J is TRBJ2-4 and V is TRBV29-1; D is possibly TRBD1 (6 bases). The germline V and J ends were trimmed by 3 bases and 3 bases, with 9 bases remaining between them. Looked up from germline, CDR1 is SQVTM and CDR2 is ANQGSEA. There are 13 residues in the CDR3.

This sequence joins TRBV9 and TRBJ2-1, with D perhaps matching TRBD1 or TRBD2 (5 bases each). The length of the CDR3 is 15 residues. The V end was cut by 3 bases, the J end by 6 bases, with 16 bases between. Germline V gene data show CDR1 as SGDLS and CDR2 as YYNGEE. The CDR3 region has the DNA TGTGCCAGCAGCGACCGGGGCCTGCCGGCCAATGAGCAGTTCTTC. Residues: CASSDRGLPANEQFF.